The 32 T cell receptor beta chains below all came from one sample that was sequenced in a study of patients and donors after allogeneic stem cell transplantation. TCRdb re-analysed the RT-PCR reads in MiXCR, keeping a single row per CDR3 protein. The sample yields about 200,000 distinct CDR3 sequences, roughly 38% seen once. Sequenced input: blood, either unsorted or a sorted T cell fraction (not recorded which). Receptor source: a human donor who was either an allogeneic HSCT recipient or a stem cell or donor lymphocyte infusion donor (not recorded which). It is not recorded whose cells these are; they may come from a transplant donor.

CDR3 region: CAIMVGHSGNYEQYF. CDR3 nucleotides: TGTGCCATCATGGTCGGGCACTCAGGTAACTACGAGCAGTACTTC. The chain has TRBV10-3 and TRBJ2-7; D remains unclear. CDR1 ENHRY and CDR2 SYGVKD come from the germline V gene. V lost 7 bases and J lost 3, with 19 bases in between. The CDR3 is 15 amino acids.

The gene calls are TRBV19 and TRBJ2-1; 9 nucleotides match TRBD2. Per germline, CDR1 LNHDA and CDR2 SQIVND (reference sequence). The CDR3 runs to 16 residues. V lost 4 bases and J lost 4; bases outside the gene matches: 8. The CDR3: CASSTLGGGAYNEQFF. The CDR3 bases are TGTGCCAGTAGTACCCTCGGCGGGGGGGCATACAATGAGCAGTTCTTC.

This clonotype has only a few counts. The V call is TRBV12-3 or TRBV12-4, the J call TRBJ1-3; 7 nucleotides match TRBD1. Trimming cost V 5 bases and J 4 bases; bases outside gene matches: 8. The CDR3 loop spans 15 amino acids. CDR3 in DNA: TGTGCCAGCAGTCCCGACAGGGTGGGAGGAAACACCATATATTTT. Protein product: CASSPDRVGGNTIYF.

This rearrangement joins TRBV12-3 or TRBV12-4 to TRBJ1-1; D is unclear. The CDR3 sequence is 14 residues long. V lost 10 bases and J lost 1, with 16 bases in between. In nucleotides, the CDR3 is TGTGCCATCCTCTCACAGAAACCGAACACTGAAGCTTTCTTT. This gives the protein CAILSQKPNTEAFF.

The chain couples TRBV3-1 to TRBJ1-2; 9 nucleotides agree with TRBD1. The ends lost 8 bases at V and 8 bases at J; junction bases unmatched: 6. The germline V gene has CDR1 LGHDT and CDR2 YNNKEL (reference sequence). This CDR3 is built from 12 residues. Written as DNA, the CDR3 is TGTGCCAGCGGGACAGGGAAGGGCGGCTACACCTTC. This encodes CASGTGKGGYTF.

The genes are TRBV20-1 and TRBJ1-2, with TRBD1 identical over 8 bases. Germline V gene sequence: CDR1 DFQATT, CDR2 SNEGSKA (reference sequence). The CDR3 spans 12 residues. J gave up 7 bases and V 5 bases, and 6 bases lay outside the gene matches. The chain's CDR3 is CSAAQGAGGYTF. The DNA of the CDR3 is TGCAGTGCTGCTCAGGGGGCGGGTGGCTACACCTTC.

The chain uses TRBV5-1 and TRBJ1-1, with TRBD1 as a possible D gene (5 bases). Trimming cost V 0 bases and J 0 bases, with 9 bases left between them. The CDR3 totals 15 residues. Germline V CDR1 and CDR2: SGHRS, YFSETQ. The CDR3 nucleotides read TGCGCCAGCAGCTTGGCCGGGGGGATGAACACTGAAGCTTTCTTT. This codes for CASSLAGGMNTEAFF.

The chain links TRBV20-1 to TRBJ2-7, with D perhaps TRBD2 (5 bases). The V end was cut by 0 bases, the J end by 3 bases, with 6 bases between. Germline V CDR1 and CDR2: DFQATT, SNEGSKA (reference sequence). The CDR3 runs to 12 residues. The CDR3 protein is CSARDGVYEQYF. The DNA for the CDR3 is TGCAGTGCTAGAGACGGGGTCTACGAGCAGTACTTC.

The chain couples TRBV6-1 to TRBJ2-3; 7 positions agree with TRBD2. This CDR3 is 16 amino acids long. The ends lost 7 bases at V and 5 bases at J; junction bases unmatched: 15. Per the germline V gene, CDR1 is MNHNS and CDR2 is SASEGT. CDR3 amino acids: CASTRTSSPPLDTQYF. The CDR3 DNA reads as TGTGCCAGCACCCGGACTAGTTCACCACCACTAGATACGCAGTATTTT.

This clonotype has just a few counts. V usage is TRBV9 and J usage is TRBJ1-1; tentatively, D is TRBD1 (5 bases). Per germline, CDR1 SGDLS and CDR2 YYNGEE. This CDR3 is 14 amino acids long. With 0 bases removed from V and 5 bases from J, the gap between germline ends came to 11 bases. CDR3 amino acids: CASSVGEGRTEAFF. In nucleotides, the CDR3 is TGTGCCAGCAGCGTAGGTGAGGGACGAACTGAAGCTTTCTTT. The variable domain in full, completed from reference TRBV9 and TRBJ1-1, reads DSGVTQTPKHLITATGQRVTLRCSPRSGDLSVYWYQQSLDQGLQFLIQYYNGEERAKGNILERFSAQQFPDLHSELNLSSLELGDSALYFCASSVGEGRTEAFFGQGTRLTVV.

This clonotype came up a few times. V usage is TRBV20-1 and J usage is TRBJ2-1; tentative D call: TRBD1 (6 bases). V was pared by 0 bases and J by 4 bases, with 13 bases between. Germline V gene lookup returns CDR1 DFQATT and CDR2 SNEGSKA (reference sequence). The CDR3 has 15 residues. The CDR3 spells CSARDPRTAYNEQFF. CDR3 in DNA: TGCAGTGCTAGAGATCCCAGGACAGCTTACAATGAGCAGTTCTTC.

The chain uses TRBV6-5 and TRBJ2-5, with no clear D. This CDR3 has 13 amino acids. Trimming stripped 2 bases from V and 3 bases from J, with 7 bases between. Germline CDR1 reads MNHEY; CDR2 reads SVGAGI. In nucleotides, the CDR3 is TGTGCCAGCAGTTACGGAGCAGAAGAGACCCAGTACTTC. It is translated as CASSYGAEETQYF.

This clonotype was recorded a few times. The chain has TRBV24-1 and TRBJ1-2, with D maybe TRBD1 (5 bases). The V end lost 4 bases, the J end lost 6 bases, and 20 bases lay between the germline ends. The CDR3 is 16 residues long. Germline assignment: CDR1 KGHDR and CDR2 SFDVKD. Here the CDR3 DNA reads TGTGCCACCAGTGAACTGGGACCGGCAATAGGGCATGGCTACACCTTC. Translated: CATSELGPAIGHGYTF.

The genes are TRBV20-1 and TRBJ1-1; possibly TRBD1 for D (6 bases). Germline CDR1 DFQATT, CDR2 SNEGSKA (reference sequence). With 0 bases removed from V and 2 bases from J, the gap between germline ends came to 13 bases. CDR3 length equals 15 residues. The CDR3 DNA reads as TGCAGTGCTAGAGATCGGGCAGGGGTTAACACTGAAGCTTTCTTT. It codes for CSARDRAGVNTEAFF.

The CDR3, as DNA: TGTGCCAGCAGTTGGGTAGGGACAGATGGAAACACCATATATTTT. This sequence encodes CASSWVGTDGNTIYF. The J gene is TRBJ1-3, the V gene TRBV28, with 7 bases that match TRBD1. Germline-derived CDR1 and CDR2 are MDHEN and SYDVKM. Trimming took 4 bases from V and 3 from J; bases not matched to a gene: 6. This CDR3 is built from 15 residues.

This clonotype has only a few counts. The rearrangement joins TRBV12-3 or TRBV12-4 to TRBJ1-1, with 8 bases matching TRBD1. The ends lost 6 bases at V and 7 bases at J; junction bases unmatched: 13. The CDR3 has 15 residues. The CDR3, as DNA: TGTGCCAGCAGACACACAGGGGGGCAGGGTTTTGAAGCTTTCTTT. It yields the protein CASRHTGGQGFEAFF.

V is TRBV18 and J is TRBJ2-1; unclear D gene. Trimming left V 4 bases short and J 4 bases short, with 14 bases between. The CDR3 extends over 15 amino acids. CDR1 KGHSH and CDR2 LQKENI come from the germline V gene. CDR3 amino acids: CASSQPRVSYNEQFF. DNA for the CDR3: TGTGCCAGCTCACAACCCCGGGTCTCATACAATGAGCAGTTCTTC.

The V and J genes are TRBV4-2 and TRBJ1-4; D not resolved. The length of the CDR3 is 15 residues. V lost 1 base, J lost 0 bases, and 6 bases lay in between. From germline, CDR1 is LGHNA and CDR2 YNFKEQ. CDR3 bases: TGTGCCAGCAGCCAAGTATTAACAACTAATGAAAAACTGTTTTTT. As protein: CASSQVLTTNEKLFF.

The chain has TRBV4-1 and TRBJ2-2; no firm D call. The germline CDR1 and CDR2 sequences are MGHRA and YSYEKL. Trimming shortened V by 1 base and J by 0 bases, and 12 bases separated the two germline ends. The CDR3 loop spans 17 amino acids. DNA for the CDR3: TGCGCCAGCAGCCAAGCCCTCGGGCAGACGAACACCGGGGAGCTGTTTTTT. Protein sequence: CASSQALGQTNTGELFF.

On this clonotype: A read error may produce the germline difference seen at one junction end. The rearrangement uses TRBV5-1 and TRBJ1-2, with D uncertain. This CDR3 is built from 12 residues. Germline lookup yields CDR1 SGHRS and CDR2 YFSETQ. CDR3 DNA sequence: TGCGCCAGCAGCTTGGAAGGTTGGGCGCCAACATTC. Residues: CASSLEGWAPTF.

V usage is TRBV30 and J usage is TRBJ1-2; D ambiguous. The CDR3 runs to 13 residues. V lost 0 bases and J 4 bases, leaving 9 bases between the germline ends. The germline CDR1 and CDR2 sequences are GTSNPN and SVGIG (reference sequence). CDR3 nucleotides: TGTGCCTGGAGTGTCTCCCTCCTCTATGGCTACACCTTC. The encoded protein is CAWSVSLLYGYTF.

This chain links TRBV12-3 or TRBV12-4 with TRBJ2-3, with 14 bases identical to TRBD2. CDR3 length: 18 amino acids. After removal of 5 bases from V and 4 bases from J, the junction contained 11 bases not matched to a gene. The CDR3 sequence is CASSPGLAGAPPADTQYF. CDR3 DNA sequence: TGTGCCAGCAGTCCGGGACTAGCGGGGGCGCCCCCCGCAGATACGCAGTATTTT.

The rearrangement uses TRBV4-1 and TRBJ1-5, with 7 positions matching TRBD1. V shed 5 bases and J 1 base; nucleotides not matched to a gene: 8. The length of the CDR3 is 16 residues. Germline V gives CDR1 MGHRA, CDR2 YSYEKL. CDR3 nucleotide sequence: TGCGCCAGCAGCTATAGACAGGGAGCAAGCAATCAGCCCCAGCATTTT. Its protein is CASSYRQGASNQPQHF.

The chain has TRBV7-9 and TRBJ2-3; D gene ambiguous. CDR3 size: 15 residues. Trimming took 2 bases from V and 4 from J, leaving 13 bases between them. Germline assignment: CDR1 SEHNR and CDR2 FQNEAQ (reference sequence). DNA for the CDR3: TGTGCCAGCAGCTTAATGGGCGTCCGGGCAGATACGCAGTATTTT. The encoded protein is CASSLMGVRADTQYF.

This clonotype occurred once. The V call is TRBV5-1, the J call TRBJ1-2; D remains unclear. Germline CDR1 and CDR2: SGHRS and YFSETQ. The V end lost 0 bases, the J end lost 4 bases, and 13 bases lay between the germline ends. CDR3 length: 15 residues. CDR3 DNA: TGCGCCAGCAGCTTGGTTTACAGCGATTCCTATGGCTACACCTTC. Its translation: CASSLVYSDSYGYTF.

In this sample, this clonotype turned up a few times. This chain links TRBV10-3 with TRBJ1-3; D is unclear. The V gene lost 0 bases and the J gene lost 2 bases, with 14 bases spanning the gap. Germline CDR1 ENHRY, CDR2 SYGVKD. The CDR3 runs to 17 residues. DNA for the CDR3: TGTGCCATCAGTGAGTCGGCGGGCCTGATCCCTGGAAACACCATATATTTT. Translation gives CAISESAGLIPGNTIYF.

The V and J genes are TRBV12-3 or TRBV12-4 and TRBJ2-3, with D unresolved. The CDR3 contains 12 residues. Trimming shortened V by 7 bases and J by 4 bases, and 9 bases separated the two germline ends. CDR3 protein: CASKFSADTQYF. The CDR3 region has the DNA TGTGCCAGCAAATTCTCCGCAGATACGCAGTATTTT.

The chain recombines TRBV20-1 with TRBJ1-6, with D perhaps matching TRBD1 (5 bases). V was cut by 6 bases and J by 7 bases, with 10 bases left in between. CDR3 length: 12 amino acids. Germline values: CDR1 DFQATT, CDR2 SNEGSKA (reference sequence). The CDR3 DNA is TGCAGTGCCGGGGACGGGAATTCACCCCTCCACTTT. This codes for CSAGDGNSPLHF.

The V call is TRBV5-6, the J call TRBJ2-1; unclear D gene. The CDR3 length is 16 residues. Germline loops: CDR1 SGHDT, CDR2 YYEEEE. V shed 4 bases and J shed 4 bases, with 18 bases lying between them. The CDR3 loop reads CASSGDMRRPYNEQFF. DNA of the CDR3: TGTGCCAGCAGCGGCGATATGAGGCGACCTTACAATGAGCAGTTCTTC.

V is TRBV2 and J is TRBJ1-5, with D possibly being TRBD1 (5 bases). The CDR3 is 14 amino acids. V lost 6 bases, J lost 3 bases, and 12 bases lay in between. The germline V gene encodes CDR1 SNHLY and CDR2 FYNNEI. CDR3 in DNA: TGTGCCAGCAGCCCCGACAGAGACAATCAGCCCCAGCATTTT. Translated, it gives CASSPDRDNQPQHF. Filled out from reference TRBV2 and TRBJ1-5, the complete variable domain reads EPEVTQTPSHQVTQMGQEVILRCVPISNHLYFYWYRQILGQKVEFLVSFYNNEISEKSEIFDDQFSVERPDGSNFTLKIRSTKLEDSAMYFCASSPDRDNQPQHFGDGTRLSIL.

The chain carries TRBV6-5 and TRBJ2-5; D gene ambiguous. V gave up 3 bases and J gave up 2 bases, with 10 bases separating them. Germline CDR1 MNHEY, CDR2 SVGAGI. The CDR3 is 14 amino acids. CDR3 protein: CASSYNVAQETQYF. In DNA, the CDR3 is TGTGCCAGCAGTTATAACGTCGCGCAAGAGACCCAGTACTTC.

The chain has TRBV5-1 and TRBJ2-7; D is unclear. V was cut by 0 bases and J by 0 bases, with 13 bases left in between. Germline loops: CDR1 SGHRS, CDR2 YFSETQ. This CDR3 is built from 16 residues. This chain's CDR3 is CASSLAGGLSSYEQYF. The CDR3 DNA is TGCGCCAGCAGCTTGGCGGGCGGATTGAGCTCCTACGAGCAGTACTTC.